The clone carrying this TCR beta chain turned up a few times. In the PCR, 60 Vbeta and 13 Jbeta primers were used. The assay was immunoSEQ multiplex PCR, and TCRdb's table has in-frame clones only and misses some. This table holds around 120,000 clones, roughly four fifths found once. This record belongs to a study of cytomegalovirus exposure and HLA in healthy donors. At the level of the study: Earlier work reported 95 million to 130 million unique TCR beta sequences from 180 million or so T cells.

This CDR3 has 14 amino acids. Germline V CDR1 and CDR2: MNHNS, SASEGT. V gave up 5 bases and J gave up 4 bases, with 12 bases separating them. This clonotype was obtained from a male donor in good health and CMV-seropositive. The chain has TRBV6-1 and TRBJ2-4; no reliable D call. The sample was PBMCs. CDR3 amino acids: CASSPDPRKNIQYF. The CDR3 nucleotides are TGTGCCAGCAGTCCAGACCCTAGGAAAAACATTCAGTACTTC.